Listed below are T cell receptor beta chains from one sample, sequenced in a study of CD8+CD57+ T cells in acquired aplastic anemia. Using its own MiXCR run on the reads, TCRdb lists one record per CDR3 protein. The table has some 180,000 distinct CDR3 sequences, around 60% seen once; the top ten hold about 42%. Input material: sorted CD4+, CD8+, or CD8+CD57+ T cells (not recorded which) from PBMCs. Receptors were obtained from a human donor with aplastic anemia. Each CDR3 is given with its conserved first and last residue. D genes are given only for firm matches. Size is omitted from some rows. Given values are once, few, many or a class for expanded clones.

cdr3_aa,cdr3_nt,clone_size,d_call,j_call,v_call
CASREDRGRGNTIYF,TGTGCCAGCAGGGAAGACAGGGGGCGTGGAAACACCATATATTTT,NA,TRBD1,TRBJ1-3,TRBV2
CASSISGLAGGGVMAQYF,TGTGCCAGTAGTATATCCGGACTAGCGGGAGGGGGGGTCATGGCCCAGTACTTC,NA,TRBD2,TRBJ2-5,TRBV19
CASSLGTSGYYEQYF,TGTGCCAGCAGCCTGGGGACTAGCGGGTATTACGAGCAGTACTTC,many,TRBD2,TRBJ2-7,TRBV5-4
CASSLDSGSYEQYF,TGTGCCAGCAGCTTGGATAGCGGCTCCTACGAGCAGTACTTC,NA,NA,TRBJ2-7,TRBV5-4
CASSSQRGTEQYF,TGTGCCAGCAGCTCCCAGCGGGGGACCGAGCAGTACTTC,NA,TRBD2,TRBJ2-7,TRBV7-2
CAIQDRGSNQPQHF,TGTGCCATACAGGACAGGGGTAGCAATCAGCCCCAGCATTTT,NA,TRBD1,TRBJ1-5,TRBV10-3
CSARAWDRQETQYF,TGCAGTGCTAGAGCTTGGGACAGACAAGAGACCCAGTACTTC,NA,TRBD1,TRBJ2-5,TRBV20-1
CASSTSGATEAFF,TGTGCCAGCAGCACTTCAGGGGCCACTGAAGCTTTCTTT,NA,NA,TRBJ1-1,TRBV7-9
CASSHGRNYEQYF,TGTGCTAGCAGCCACGGACGGAACTACGAGCAGTACTTC,NA,NA,TRBJ2-7,TRBV7-7
CAISESRNEQFF,TGTGCCATCAGTGAGTCTCGGAATGAGCAGTTCTTC,few,NA,TRBJ2-1,TRBV10-3
CASSEGPYNEQFF,TGTGCCAGCAGTGAAGGACCCTACAATGAGCAGTTCTTC,many,NA,TRBJ2-1,TRBV6-5
CATSRDFRTPNQPQHF,TGTGCCACCAGCAGAGATTTTAGGACGCCCAATCAGCCCCAGCATTTT,few,NA,TRBJ1-5,TRBV15
CASSQDRAGLRTEAFF,TGTGCCAGCAGCCAAGATCGTGCGGGTTTGAGGACTGAAGCTTTCTTT,NA,NA,TRBJ1-1,TRBV14
CASSLGDRTTNEKLFF,TGTGCCAGCAGCTTGGGGGACAGGACAACTAATGAAAAACTGTTTTTT,many,TRBD1,TRBJ1-4,TRBV5-5
CASSLGLILYEQYF,TGTGCTAGCAGTCTAGGACTAATTCTCTACGAGCAGTACTTC,NA,NA,TRBJ2-7,TRBV7-7
CASRDSPYEQYF,TGTGCCAGCCGGGACTCCCCCTACGAGCAGTACTTC,NA,NA,TRBJ2-7,TRBV2
CASSPLRETYEQYF,TGTGCCAGCAGTCCGCTCAGGGAGACCTACGAGCAGTACTTC,many,NA,TRBJ2-7,TRBV27
CASSFYGEGTETQYF,TGTGCCAGCAGTTTCTATGGAGAGGGGACAGAGACCCAGTACTTC,few,NA,TRBJ2-5,TRBV28
CASSLVTLEQYF,TGTGCCAGCAGCTTAGTAACCCTCGAGCAGTACTTC,NA,NA,TRBJ2-7,TRBV7-8
CASSITSGWTTDTQYF,TGTGCCAGTAGTATTACTAGCGGCTGGACCACAGATACGCAGTATTTT,NA,TRBD2,TRBJ2-3,TRBV19
CATGTSNTGELFF,TGTGCCACCGGGACTTCGAACACCGGGGAGCTGTTTTTT,NA,NA,TRBJ2-2,TRBV15
CASSQGLMNTEAFF,TGCGCCAGCAGCCAAGGTCTAATGAACACTGAAGCTTTCTTT,NA,NA,TRBJ1-1,TRBV7-9
CAISVTEQETQYF,TGTGCCATCAGTGTGACGGAACAAGAGACCCAGTACTTC,NA,NA,TRBJ2-5,TRBV10-3
CATSSRDRVLTDTQYF,TGTGCCACCAGCTCTCGGGACCGCGTACTCACAGATACGCAGTATTTT,NA,NA,TRBJ2-3,TRBV15
CASSVVTGGQETQYF,TGTGCCAGCAGCGTAGTGACAGGGGGCCAAGAGACCCAGTACTTC,few,TRBD1,TRBJ2-5,TRBV9
CASSLTAGGTNYGYTF,TGTGCCAGCAGCTTAACGGCAGGGGGGACCAACTATGGCTACACCTTC,NA,TRBD1,TRBJ1-2,TRBV7-8
CASSHIWAGGTEAFF,TGTGCCAGCAGCCATATATGGGCAGGGGGAACTGAAGCTTTCTTT,NA,TRBD1,TRBJ1-1,TRBV25-1
CSAGGGADTEAFF,TGCAGTGCCGGGGGGGGGGCTGACACTGAAGCTTTCTTT,few,NA,TRBJ1-1,TRBV20-1
CASRPRQVTNTGELFF,TGTGCCAGCAGGCCGAGACAGGTGACGAACACCGGGGAGCTGTTTTTT,NA,NA,TRBJ2-2,TRBV6-1
CAISDGTMDSYNEQFF,TGTGCCATCAGTGACGGGACAATGGACTCCTACAATGAGCAGTTCTTC,NA,NA,TRBJ2-1,TRBV10-3
CASSVEGTEETQYF,TGTGCCAGCAGCGTAGAAGGGACAGAAGAGACCCAGTACTTC,NA,TRBD1,TRBJ2-5,TRBV9
CATSRVDSESSYGYTF,TGTGCCACCAGCAGAGTGGACTCCGAATCCTCCTATGGCTACACCTTC,many,NA,TRBJ1-2,TRBV15
CSAETSGRSDTQYF,TGCAGTGCTGAAACTAGCGGGAGGTCAGATACGCAGTATTTT,NA,TRBD2,TRBJ2-3,TRBV20-1